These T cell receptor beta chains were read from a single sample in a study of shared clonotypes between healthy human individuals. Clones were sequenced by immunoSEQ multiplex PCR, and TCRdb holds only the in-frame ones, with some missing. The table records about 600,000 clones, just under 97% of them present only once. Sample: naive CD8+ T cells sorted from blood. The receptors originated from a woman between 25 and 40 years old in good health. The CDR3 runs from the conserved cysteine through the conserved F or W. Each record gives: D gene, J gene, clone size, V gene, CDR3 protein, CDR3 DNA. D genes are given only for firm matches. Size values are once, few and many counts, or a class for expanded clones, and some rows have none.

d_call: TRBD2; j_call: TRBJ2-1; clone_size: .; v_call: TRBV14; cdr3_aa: CASSQDLAGLYNEQFF; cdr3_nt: TGTGCCAGCAGCCAAGATTTAGCGGGACTATACAATGAGCAGTTCTTC
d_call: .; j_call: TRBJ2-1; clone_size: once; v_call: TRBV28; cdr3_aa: CASSLGNEQFF; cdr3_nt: TGTGCCAGCAGTTTGGGGAATGAGCAGTTCTTC
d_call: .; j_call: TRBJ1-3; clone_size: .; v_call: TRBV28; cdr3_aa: CASSLRGSSGNTIYF; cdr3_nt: TGTGCCAGCAGTTTGCGGGGTAGCTCTGGAAACACCATATATTTT
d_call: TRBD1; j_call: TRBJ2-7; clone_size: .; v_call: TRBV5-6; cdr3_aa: CASGALTGTLYF; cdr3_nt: TGTGCCAGCGGAGCTCTGACAGGGACACTGTACTTC
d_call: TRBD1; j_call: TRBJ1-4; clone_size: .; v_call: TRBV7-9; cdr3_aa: CASSPTLGQGSEKLFF; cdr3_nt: TGTGCCAGCAGTCCGACCCTCGGACAGGGAAGTGAAAAACTGTTTTTT
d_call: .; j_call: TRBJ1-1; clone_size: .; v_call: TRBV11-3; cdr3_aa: CASSLDTNTEAFF; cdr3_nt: TGTGCCAGCAGCTTAGATACGAACACTGAAGCTTTCTTT
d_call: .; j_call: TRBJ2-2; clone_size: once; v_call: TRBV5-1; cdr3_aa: CASSLNYEGSNTGELFF; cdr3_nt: TGCGCCAGCAGCTTGAATTACGAGGGTTCTAACACCGGGGAGCTGTTTTTT
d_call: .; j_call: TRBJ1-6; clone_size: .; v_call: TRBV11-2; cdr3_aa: CASSLRGALGSPLHF; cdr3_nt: TGTGCCAGCAGCTTGAGGGGGGCATTGGGTTCACCCCTCCACTTT
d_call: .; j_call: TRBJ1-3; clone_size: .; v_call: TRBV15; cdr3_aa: CATSRDWGVSGNTIYF; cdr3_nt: TGTGCCACCAGCAGAGATTGGGGGGTATCTGGAAACACCATATATTTT
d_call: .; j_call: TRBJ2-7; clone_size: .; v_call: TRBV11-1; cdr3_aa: CASSPNTGSSYEQYF; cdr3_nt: TGTGCCAGCAGCCCCAATACAGGGAGCTCCTACGAGCAGTACTTC
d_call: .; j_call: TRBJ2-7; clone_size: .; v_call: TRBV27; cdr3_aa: CASSLKLAYEQYF; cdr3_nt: TGTGCCAGCAGTTTAAAACTAGCTTACGAGCAGTACTTC
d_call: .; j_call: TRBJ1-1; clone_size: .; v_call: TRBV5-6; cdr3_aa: CASDAYRANTEAFF; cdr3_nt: TGTGCCAGCGACGCATACAGGGCCAACACTGAAGCTTTCTTT
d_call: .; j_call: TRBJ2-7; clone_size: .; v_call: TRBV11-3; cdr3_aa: CASSLDGHEQYF; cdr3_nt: TGTGCCAGCAGCTTAGACGGCCACGAGCAGTACTTC
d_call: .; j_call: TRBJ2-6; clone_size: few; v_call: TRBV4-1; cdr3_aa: CASSHDSGANVLTF; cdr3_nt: TGCGCCAGCAGCCACGACTCTGGGGCCAACGTCCTGACTTTC
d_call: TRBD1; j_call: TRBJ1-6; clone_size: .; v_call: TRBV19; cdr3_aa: CASSIGTGGSPLHF; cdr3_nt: TGTGCCAGTAGTATCGGGACAGGGGGCTCACCCCTCCACTTT
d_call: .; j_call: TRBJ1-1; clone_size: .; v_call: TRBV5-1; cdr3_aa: CASSLVPVTENTEAFF; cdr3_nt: TGCGCCAGCAGCTTGGTCCCGGTGACGGAGAACACTGAAGCTTTCTTT
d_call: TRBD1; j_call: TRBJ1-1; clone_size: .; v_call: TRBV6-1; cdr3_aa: CASNGQGFSNTEAFF; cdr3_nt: TGTGCCAGCAACGGACAGGGTTTTTCGAACACTGAAGCTTTCTTT
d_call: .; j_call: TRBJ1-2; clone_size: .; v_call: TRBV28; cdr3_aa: CATEIRGAIPYGYTF; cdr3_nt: TGTGCCACGGAAATAAGGGGGGCCATCCCCTATGGCTACACCTTC
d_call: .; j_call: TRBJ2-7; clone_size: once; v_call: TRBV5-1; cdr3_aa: CASSLAQGTTYEQYF; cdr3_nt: TGCGCCAGCAGCTTGGCTCAGGGCACAACCTACGAGCAGTACTTC
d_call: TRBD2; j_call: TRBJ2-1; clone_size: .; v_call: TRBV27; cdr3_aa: CASSPGTSGRRQFF; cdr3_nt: TGTGCCAGCAGTCCCGGGACTAGCGGGAGACGGCAGTTCTTC
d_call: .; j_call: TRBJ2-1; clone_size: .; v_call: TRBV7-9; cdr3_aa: CASSHSQDNEQFF; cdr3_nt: TGTGCCAGCAGCCATAGCCAAGACAATGAGCAGTTCTTC
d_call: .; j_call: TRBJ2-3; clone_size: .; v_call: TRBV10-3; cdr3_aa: CAISESRSTDTQYF; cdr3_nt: TGTGCCATCAGTGAGAGTCGGAGCACAGATACGCAGTATTTT
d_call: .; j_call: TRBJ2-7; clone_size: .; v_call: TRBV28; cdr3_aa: CASSQGPRYEQYF; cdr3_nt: TGTGCCAGCAGCCAGGGGCCCCGCTACGAGCAGTACTTC
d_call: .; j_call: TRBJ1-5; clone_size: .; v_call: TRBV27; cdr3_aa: CASSLAGHSNQPQHF; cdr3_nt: TGTGCCAGCAGTTTGGCAGGGCATAGCAATCAGCCCCAGCATTTT
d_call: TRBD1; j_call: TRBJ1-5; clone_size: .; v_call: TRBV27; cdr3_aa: CASRDRSDQPQHF; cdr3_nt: TGTGCCAGCAGGGACAGGTCAGATCAGCCCCAGCATTTT
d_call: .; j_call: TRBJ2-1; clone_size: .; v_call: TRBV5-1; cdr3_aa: CASSFESSYNEQFF; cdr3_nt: TGCGCCAGCAGCTTCGAGAGCTCCTACAATGAGCAGTTCTTC
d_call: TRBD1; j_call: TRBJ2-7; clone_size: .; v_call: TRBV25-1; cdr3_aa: CASTSGQGYEQYF; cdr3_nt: TGTGCCAGCACTTCCGGACAGGGGTACGAGCAGTACTTC
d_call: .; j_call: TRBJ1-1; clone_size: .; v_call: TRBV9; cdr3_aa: CASSGPNTEAFF; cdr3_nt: TGTGCCAGCAGTGGCCCGAACACTGAAGCTTTCTTT
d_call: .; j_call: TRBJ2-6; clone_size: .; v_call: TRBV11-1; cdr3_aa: CASSLMPGVGANVLTF; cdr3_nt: TGTGCCAGCAGCTTAATGCCAGGGGTTGGGGCCAACGTCCTGACTTTC
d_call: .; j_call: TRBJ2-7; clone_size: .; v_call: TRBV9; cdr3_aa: CASSAPGQYEQYF; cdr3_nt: TGTGCCAGCAGCGCGCCGGGCCAATACGAGCAGTACTTC
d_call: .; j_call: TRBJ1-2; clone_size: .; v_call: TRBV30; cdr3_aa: CARNRGREGYGYTF; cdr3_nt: TGTGCCCGTAACCGTGGCAGAGAAGGGTATGGCTACACCTTC